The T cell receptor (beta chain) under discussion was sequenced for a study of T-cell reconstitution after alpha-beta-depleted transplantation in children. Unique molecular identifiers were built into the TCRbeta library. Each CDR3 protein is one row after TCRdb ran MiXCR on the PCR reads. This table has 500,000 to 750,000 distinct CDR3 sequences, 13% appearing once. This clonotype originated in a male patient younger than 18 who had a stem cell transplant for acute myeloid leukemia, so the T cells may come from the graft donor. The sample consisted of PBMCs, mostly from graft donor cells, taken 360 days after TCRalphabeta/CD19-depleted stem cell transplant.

The CDR3 sequence: CASSPLPGTHNEQFF. In DNA, the CDR3 is TGTGCCAGCAGCCCCTTACCCGGGACCCACAATGAGCAGTTCTTC. The chain joins TRBV28 to TRBJ2-1; D is possibly TRBD1 or TRBD2 (5 bases each). The V gene's germline CDR1 is MDHEN and CDR2 SYDVKM. Trimming left V 6 bases short and J 5 bases short, with 17 bases between. The CDR3 is made up of 15 amino acids.